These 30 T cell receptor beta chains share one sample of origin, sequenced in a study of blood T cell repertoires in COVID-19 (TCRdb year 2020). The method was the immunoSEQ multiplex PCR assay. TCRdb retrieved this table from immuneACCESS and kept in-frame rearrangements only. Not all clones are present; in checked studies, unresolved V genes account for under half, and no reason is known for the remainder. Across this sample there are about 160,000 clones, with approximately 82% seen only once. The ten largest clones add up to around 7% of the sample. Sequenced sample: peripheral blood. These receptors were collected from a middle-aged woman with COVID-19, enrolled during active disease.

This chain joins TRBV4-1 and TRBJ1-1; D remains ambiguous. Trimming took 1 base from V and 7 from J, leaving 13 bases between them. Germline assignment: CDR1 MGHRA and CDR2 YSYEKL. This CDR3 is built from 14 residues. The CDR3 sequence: CASSQVFLGDEAFF. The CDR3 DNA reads TGCGCCAGCAGCCAAGTATTTCTCGGGGATGAAGCTTTCTTT.

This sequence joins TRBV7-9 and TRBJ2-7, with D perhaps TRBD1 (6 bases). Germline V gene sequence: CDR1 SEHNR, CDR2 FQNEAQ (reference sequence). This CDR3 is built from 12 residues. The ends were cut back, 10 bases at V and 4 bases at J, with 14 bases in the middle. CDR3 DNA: TGTGCCACCGGGACACAGAATTACGAGCAGTACTTC. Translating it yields CATGTQNYEQYF.

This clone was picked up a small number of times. This CDR3 is CASSHRTGGNANTGELFF. For the CDR3, the DNA is TGTGCCAGCAGCCATCGGACAGGGGGTAACGCGAACACCGGGGAGCTGTTTTTT. J is TRBJ2-2 and V is TRBV7-8; TRBD1 matches 10 bases. Per germline, CDR1 SGHVS and CDR2 FQNEAQ. V shed 5 bases, J shed 0 bases, and the junction held 9 bases outside the gene matches. CDR3 length: 18 amino acids.

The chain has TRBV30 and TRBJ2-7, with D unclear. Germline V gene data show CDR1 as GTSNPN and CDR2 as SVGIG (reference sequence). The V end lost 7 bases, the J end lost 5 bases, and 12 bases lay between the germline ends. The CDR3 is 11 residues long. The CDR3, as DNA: TGTGCCTACCTCTGGAGAAACGAGCAGTACTTC. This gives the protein CAYLWRNEQYF.

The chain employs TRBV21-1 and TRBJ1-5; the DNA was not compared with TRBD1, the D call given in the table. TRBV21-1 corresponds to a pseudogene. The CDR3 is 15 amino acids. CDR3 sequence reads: CASSLGQGGAQPQHF. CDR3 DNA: TGTGCCAGCAGTCTGGGACAGGGAGGAGCTCAGCCCCAGCATTTT.

The CDR3 spells CASSPVHRDEQYF. CDR3 nucleotide sequence: TGTGCCAGTAGTCCCGTTCACAGGGACGAGCAGTACTTC. This chain connects TRBV19 to TRBJ2-7; tentatively, D is TRBD1 (6 bases). This CDR3 has 13 residues. Trimming pared 5 bases from V and 5 bases from J, leaving 13 bases between. Looked up from germline, CDR1 is LNHDA and CDR2 is SQIVND (reference sequence). The full variable domain, with the rest looked up from reference TRBV19 and TRBJ2-7, is DGGITQSPKYLFRKEGQNVTLSCEQNLNHDAMYWYRQDPGQGLRLIYYSQIVNDFQKGDIAEGYSVSREKKESFPLTVTSAQKNPTAFYLCASSPVHRDEQYFGPGTRLTVT.

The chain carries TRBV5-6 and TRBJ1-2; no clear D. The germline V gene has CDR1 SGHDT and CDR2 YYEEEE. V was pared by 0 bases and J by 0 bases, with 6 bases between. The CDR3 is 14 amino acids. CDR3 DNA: TGTGCCAGCAGCTTGGACAGTGCTAACTATGGCTACACCTTC. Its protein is CASSLDSANYGYTF.

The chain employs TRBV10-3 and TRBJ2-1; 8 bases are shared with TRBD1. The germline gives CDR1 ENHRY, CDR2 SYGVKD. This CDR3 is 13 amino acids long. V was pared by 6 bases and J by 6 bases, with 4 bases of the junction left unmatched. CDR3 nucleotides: TGTGCCATCAGGCAACAGGGGGGCAATGAGCAGTTCTTC. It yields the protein CAIRQQGGNEQFF.

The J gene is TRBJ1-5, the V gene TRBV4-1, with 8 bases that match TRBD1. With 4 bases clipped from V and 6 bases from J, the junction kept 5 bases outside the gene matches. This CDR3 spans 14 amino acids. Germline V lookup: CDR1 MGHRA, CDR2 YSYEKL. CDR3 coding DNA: TGCGCCAGCAGCCTCCCAGGGGGCAGTCAGCCCCAGCATTTT. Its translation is CASSLPGGSQPQHF.

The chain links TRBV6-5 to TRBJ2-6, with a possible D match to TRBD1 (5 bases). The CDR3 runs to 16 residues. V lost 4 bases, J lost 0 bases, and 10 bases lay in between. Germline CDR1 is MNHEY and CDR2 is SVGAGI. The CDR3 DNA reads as TGTGCCAGCAGTTCCTGGACAAACTCTGGGGCCAACGTCCTGACTTTC. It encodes CASSSWTNSGANVLTF.

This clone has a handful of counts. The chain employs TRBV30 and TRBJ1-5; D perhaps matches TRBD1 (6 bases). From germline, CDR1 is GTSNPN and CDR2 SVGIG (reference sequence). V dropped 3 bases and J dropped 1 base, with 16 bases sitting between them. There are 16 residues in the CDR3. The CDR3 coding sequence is TGTGCCTGGAGCGCTATCGGGCAGGGGAGCAATCAGCCCCAGCATTTT. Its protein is CAWSAIGQGSNQPQHF.

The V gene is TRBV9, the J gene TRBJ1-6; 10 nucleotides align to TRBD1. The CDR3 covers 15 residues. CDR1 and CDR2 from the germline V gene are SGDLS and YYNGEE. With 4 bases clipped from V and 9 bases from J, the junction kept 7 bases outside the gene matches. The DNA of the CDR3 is TGTGCCAGCAGCCCGGGGGACAGGGGAGGTTCACCCCTCCACTTT. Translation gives CASSPGDRGGSPLHF. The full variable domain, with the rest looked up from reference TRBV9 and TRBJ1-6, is DSGVTQTPKHLITATGQRVTLRCSPRSGDLSVYWYQQSLDQGLQFLIQYYNGEERAKGNILERFSAQQFPDLHSELNLSSLELGDSALYFCASSPGDRGGSPLHFGNGTRLTVT.

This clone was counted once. Here the CDR3 DNA reads TGTGCCTGGAGTGTAAGCGGGGTTAGCACAGATACGCAGTATTTT. Translation gives CAWSVSGVSTDTQYF. The V gene is TRBV30, the J gene TRBJ2-3, with 7 bases aligning to TRBD2. This CDR3 region has 15 residues. V shed 0 bases and J 0 bases; nucleotides not matched to a gene: 3. Germline lookup yields CDR1 GTSNPN and CDR2 SVGIG (reference sequence).

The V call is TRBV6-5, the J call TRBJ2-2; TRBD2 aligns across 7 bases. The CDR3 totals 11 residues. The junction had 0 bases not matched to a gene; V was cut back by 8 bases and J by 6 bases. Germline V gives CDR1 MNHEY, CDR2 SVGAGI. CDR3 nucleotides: TGTGCCAGCCGGGGGGCCGGGGAGCTGTTTTTT. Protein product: CASRGAGELFF.

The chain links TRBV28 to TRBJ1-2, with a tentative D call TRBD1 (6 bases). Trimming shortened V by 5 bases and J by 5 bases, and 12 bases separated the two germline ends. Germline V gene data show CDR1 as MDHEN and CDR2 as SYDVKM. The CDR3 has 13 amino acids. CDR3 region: CASSGGADYGYTF. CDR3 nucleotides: TGTGCCAGCAGTGGGGGGGCTGATTATGGCTACACCTTC.

The CDR3 loop reads CAWSFRGLNTEAFF. Written as DNA, the CDR3 is TGTGCCTGGAGCTTTAGAGGCCTGAACACTGAAGCTTTCTTT. The chain recombines TRBV30 with TRBJ1-1; D uncertain. The CDR3 loop spans 14 amino acids. Trimming shortened V by 3 bases and J by 0 bases, and 11 bases separated the two germline ends. CDR1 and CDR2 from the germline V gene are GTSNPN and SVGIG (reference sequence).

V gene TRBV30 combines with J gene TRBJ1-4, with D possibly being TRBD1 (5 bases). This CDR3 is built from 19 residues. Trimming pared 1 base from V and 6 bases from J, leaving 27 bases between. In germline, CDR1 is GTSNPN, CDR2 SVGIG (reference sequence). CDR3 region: CAWSGHRLTEDLGHEKLFF. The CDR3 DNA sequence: TGTGCCTGGAGTGGGCACCGACTGACAGAGGATCTAGGACATGAAAAACTGTTTTTT.

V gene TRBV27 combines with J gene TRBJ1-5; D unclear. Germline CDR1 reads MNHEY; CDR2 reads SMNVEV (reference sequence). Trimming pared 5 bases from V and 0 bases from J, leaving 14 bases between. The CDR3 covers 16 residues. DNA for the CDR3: TGTGCCAGCAGTCCCCTCGAGAACTATAGCAATCAGCCCCAGCATTTT. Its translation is CASSPLENYSNQPQHF.

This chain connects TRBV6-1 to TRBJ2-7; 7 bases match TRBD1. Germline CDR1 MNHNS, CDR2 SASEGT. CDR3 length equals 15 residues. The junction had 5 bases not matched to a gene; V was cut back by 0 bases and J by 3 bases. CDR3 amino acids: CASSEAGGPHYEQYF. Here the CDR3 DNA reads TGTGCCAGCAGTGAAGCAGGGGGCCCCCACTACGAGCAGTACTTC.

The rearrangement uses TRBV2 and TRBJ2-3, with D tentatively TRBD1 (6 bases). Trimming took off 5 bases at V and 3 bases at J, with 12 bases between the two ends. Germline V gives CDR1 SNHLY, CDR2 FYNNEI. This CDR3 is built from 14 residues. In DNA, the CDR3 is TGTGCCAGCAGTAAAACAGGGTGGACAGATACGCAGTATTTT. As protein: CASSKTGWTDTQYF.

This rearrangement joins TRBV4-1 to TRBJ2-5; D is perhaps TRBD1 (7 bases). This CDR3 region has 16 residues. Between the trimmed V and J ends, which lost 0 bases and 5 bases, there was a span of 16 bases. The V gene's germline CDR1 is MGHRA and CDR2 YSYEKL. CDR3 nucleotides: TGCGCCAGCAGCCAAGATCGCGTGCCAGGGGGGGAGACCCAGTACTTC. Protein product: CASSQDRVPGGETQYF.

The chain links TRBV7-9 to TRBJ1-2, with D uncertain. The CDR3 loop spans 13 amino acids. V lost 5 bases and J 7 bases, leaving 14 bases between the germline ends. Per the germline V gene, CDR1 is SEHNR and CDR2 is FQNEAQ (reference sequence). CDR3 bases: TGTGCCAGCAGCGCCACAGAGTATGGTGGCTACACCTTC. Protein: CASSATEYGGYTF.

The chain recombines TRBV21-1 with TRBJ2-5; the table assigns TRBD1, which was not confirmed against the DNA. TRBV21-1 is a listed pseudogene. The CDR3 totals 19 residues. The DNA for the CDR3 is TGTGCCAGCAGCGAAACCCCGAGACGGGGACAGCCCATCCAAGAGACCCAGTACTTC. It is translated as CASSETPRRGQPIQETQYF.

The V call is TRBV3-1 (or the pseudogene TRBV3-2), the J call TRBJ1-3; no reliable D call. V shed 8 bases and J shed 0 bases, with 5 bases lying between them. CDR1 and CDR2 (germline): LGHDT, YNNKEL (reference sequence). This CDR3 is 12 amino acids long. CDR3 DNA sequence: TGTGCCAGCCGGAGCTCTGGAAACACCATATATTTT. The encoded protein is CASRSSGNTIYF.

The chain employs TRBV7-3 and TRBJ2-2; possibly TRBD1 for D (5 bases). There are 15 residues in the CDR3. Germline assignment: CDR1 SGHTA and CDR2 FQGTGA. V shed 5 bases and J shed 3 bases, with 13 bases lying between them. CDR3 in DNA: TGTGCCAGCAGCCCCAGGCCCAGGGACACCGGGGAGCTGTTTTTT. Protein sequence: CASSPRPRDTGELFF.

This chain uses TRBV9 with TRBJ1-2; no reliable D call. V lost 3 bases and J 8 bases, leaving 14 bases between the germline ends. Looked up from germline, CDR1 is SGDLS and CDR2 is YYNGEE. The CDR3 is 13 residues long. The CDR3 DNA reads TGTGCCAGCAGCGCACTTCTGACTTCGGGCTACACCTTC. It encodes CASSALLTSGYTF.

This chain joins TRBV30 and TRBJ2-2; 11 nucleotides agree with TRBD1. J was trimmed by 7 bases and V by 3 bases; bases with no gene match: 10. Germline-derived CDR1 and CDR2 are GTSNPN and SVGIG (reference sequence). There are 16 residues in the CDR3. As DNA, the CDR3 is TGTGCCTGGAGACCTTGGGGGACAGGGGGGTACGGGGAGCTGTTTTTT. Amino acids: CAWRPWGTGGYGELFF.

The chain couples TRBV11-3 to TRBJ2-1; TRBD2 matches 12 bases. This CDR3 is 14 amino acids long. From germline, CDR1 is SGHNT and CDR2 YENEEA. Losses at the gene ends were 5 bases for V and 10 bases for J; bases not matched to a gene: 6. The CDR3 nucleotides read TGTGCCAGCAGCGAGACTAGCGGGGGCGGGGAGCAGTTCTTC. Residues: CASSETSGGGEQFF. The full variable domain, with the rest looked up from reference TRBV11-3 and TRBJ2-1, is EAGVVQSPRYKIIEKKQPVAFWCNPISGHNTLYWYLQNLGQGPELLIRYENEEAVDDSQLPKDRFSAERLKGVDSTLKIQPAELGDSAVYLCASSETSGGGEQFFGPGTRLTVL.

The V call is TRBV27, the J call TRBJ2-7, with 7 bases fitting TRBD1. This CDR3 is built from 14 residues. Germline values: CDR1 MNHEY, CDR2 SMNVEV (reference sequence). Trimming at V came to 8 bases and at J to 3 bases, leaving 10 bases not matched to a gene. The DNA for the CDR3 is TGTGCCAGCCACCGGACAGGCGGGTACTACGAGCAGTACTTC. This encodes CASHRTGGYYEQYF.

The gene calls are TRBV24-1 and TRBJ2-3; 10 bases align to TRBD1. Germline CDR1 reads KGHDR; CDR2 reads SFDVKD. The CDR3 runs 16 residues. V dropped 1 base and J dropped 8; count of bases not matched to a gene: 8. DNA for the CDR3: TGTGCCACCAGTGATTTTGTGACAGGGGGCGCGGGTACGCAGTATTTT. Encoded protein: CATSDFVTGGAGTQYF.